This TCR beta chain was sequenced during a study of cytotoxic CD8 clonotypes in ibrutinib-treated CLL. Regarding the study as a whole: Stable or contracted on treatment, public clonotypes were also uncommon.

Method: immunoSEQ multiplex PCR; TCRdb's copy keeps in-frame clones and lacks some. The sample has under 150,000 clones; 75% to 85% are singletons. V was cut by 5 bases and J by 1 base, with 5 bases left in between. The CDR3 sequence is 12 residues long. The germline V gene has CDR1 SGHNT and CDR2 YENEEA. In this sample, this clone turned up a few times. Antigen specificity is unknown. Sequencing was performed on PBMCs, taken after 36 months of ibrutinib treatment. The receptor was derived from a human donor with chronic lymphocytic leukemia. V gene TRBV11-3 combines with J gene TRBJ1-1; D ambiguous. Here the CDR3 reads CASSPGNTEAFF. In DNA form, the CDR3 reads TGTGCCAGCAGCCCCGGGAACACTGAAGCTTTCTTT.